The following is a T cell receptor beta chain sequence with its context. The sample belongs to a study of blood T cell repertoires in COVID-19. Losses at the gene ends were 3 bases for V and 5 bases for J; bases not matched to a gene: 7. From germline, CDR1 is MDHEN and CDR2 SYDVKM. The CDR3 is made up of 14 amino acids. Generated by immunoSEQ multiplex PCR, the TCRdb table keeps only in-frame clones and is missing some. The data contain around 130,000 clones, around 84% of them singletons. This receptor was taken from a human donor in a cohort sampled during active COVID-19. The sequencing sample was made of peripheral blood. The V and J genes are TRBV28 and TRBJ2-7; 7 nucleotides align to TRBD2. CDR3 nucleotide sequence: TGTGCCAGCAGTTTTGGGGGGGGGAAGAACGAGCAGTACTTC. It specifies CASSFGGGKNEQYF.